This T cell receptor (beta chain) was captured by sequencing in a study of T-cell memory formation after mild COVID-19. Study context: In these data, TCR clusters were largely donor specific. Whole-study findings and limits: There was a balanced CD4/CD8 profile in clones contracting day 15 to 85, and later expanders leaned CD4+.

This clonotype appeared a few times. Its target is unknown. The authors produced TCR alpha and TCR beta cDNA libraries with sample barcodes and UMIs by 5'RACE using constant-segment primers. TCRdb analysed the 5' RACE reads with MiXCR anew, one entry per CDR3 protein. Among 350,000 to 500,000 distinct CDR3 sequences listed, roughly 17% were seen once. The V gene end was trimmed by 6 bases and the J gene end by 2 bases; junction bases not matched to a gene: 5. CDR1 is SGHRS, CDR2 YFSETQ, per germline. The CDR3 has 14 residues. The V and J genes are TRBV5-1 and TRBJ2-1, with 7 nucleotides matching TRBD1. The material sequenced was PBMCs or a T cell subset sorted from them (not recorded which). The TCR was taken from a man aged 18 to 30 who had mild COVID-19 (a few samples of this study predate the infection). Cell type and time point are not known. This chain's CDR3 is CASKGAPTYNEQFF. The CDR3 region has the DNA TGCGCCAGCAAGGGGGCCCCTACCTACAATGAGCAGTTCTTC.